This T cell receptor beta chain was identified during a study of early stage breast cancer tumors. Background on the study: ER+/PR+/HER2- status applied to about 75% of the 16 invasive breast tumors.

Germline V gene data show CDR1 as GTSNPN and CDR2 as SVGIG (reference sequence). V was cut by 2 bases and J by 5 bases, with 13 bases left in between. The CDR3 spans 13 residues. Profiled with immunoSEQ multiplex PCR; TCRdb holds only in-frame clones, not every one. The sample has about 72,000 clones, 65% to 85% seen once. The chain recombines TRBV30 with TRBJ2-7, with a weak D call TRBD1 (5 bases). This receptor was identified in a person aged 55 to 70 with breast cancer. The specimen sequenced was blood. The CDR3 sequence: CAWSRQGPNEQYF. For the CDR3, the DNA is TGTGCCTGGAGTCGGCAGGGTCCCAACGAGCAGTACTTC.